These 31 T cell receptor beta chains originate from one sample sequenced in a study of cytomegalovirus exposure and HLA in healthy donors. Use of 60 Vbeta and 13 Jbeta primers characterized the PCR. Sequenced by immunoSEQ multiplex PCR; TCRdb stores in-frame clones only, minus some. This sample yields 150,000 to 200,000 clones, of which 60% to 85% are seen a single time; less than 1.1% belongs to the top ten. Sequenced input: PBMCs. Receptors were obtained from a middle-aged woman in good health and CMV-seronegative.

This clone was detected once. The genes are TRBV6-1 and TRBJ2-2; 8 bases are shared with TRBD2. With V trimmed by 8 bases and J by 8 bases, 10 bases remained unmatched. Germline lookup yields CDR1 MNHNS and CDR2 SASEGT. This CDR3 is built from 14 residues. This CDR3 reads CASPRFSGKGELFF. DNA for the CDR3: TGTGCCAGCCCCCGTTTTAGCGGGAAGGGGGAGCTGTTTTTT.

CDR3 region: CASSQDPRAIPEAFF. The CDR3 nucleotides read TGTGCCAGCAGCCAAGATCCCAGGGCGATTCCCGAAGCTTTCTTT. The chain uses TRBV14 and TRBJ1-1, with a weak D call TRBD1 (5 bases). V was shortened by 0 bases and J by 8 bases, with 16 bases between the two germline ends. Germline V lookup: CDR1 SGHDN, CDR2 FVKESK. The CDR3 is made up of 15 amino acids.

V is TRBV27 and J is TRBJ1-1, with D possibly being TRBD1 (6 bases). This CDR3 has 14 amino acids. Trimming took 6 bases from V and 1 from J, leaving 12 bases between them. CDR1 and CDR2 from the germline V gene are MNHEY and SMNVEV (reference sequence). CDR3 residues: CASSQTGPNTEAFF. For the CDR3, the DNA is TGTGCCAGCAGCCAGACAGGTCCGAACACTGAAGCTTTCTTT.

The chain's CDR3 is CASKDTSYEQYV. The CDR3 DNA sequence: TGTGCCAGTAAGGACACCTCCTACGAGCAGTACGTC. The chain uses TRBV6-1 and TRBJ2-7; D possibly corresponds to TRBD1 (5 bases). The CDR3 is made up of 12 amino acids. Trimming stripped 9 bases from V and 0 bases from J, with 9 bases between. The germline V gene encodes CDR1 MNHNS and CDR2 SASEGT.

V usage is TRBV13 and J usage is TRBJ2-5, with 9 nucleotides matching TRBD2. The DNA matches TRBJ2-7 better at its end, which makes the J call doubtful. The CDR3 contains 16 residues. Per the germline V gene, CDR1 is PRHDT and CDR2 is FYEKMQ (reference sequence). DNA of the CDR3: TGTGCCAGCAGCTTAGGGTTAGCGGGAGCCCGCTACGAGCAGTACTTC. It specifies CASSLGLAGARYEQYF.

The chain has TRBV11-3 and TRBJ1-1, with TRBD1 as a possible D gene (6 bases). Germline V CDR1 and CDR2: SGHNT, YENEEA. With 7 bases removed from V and 1 base from J, the gap between germline ends came to 16 bases. CDR3 length: 15 residues. The CDR3: CASTLGDTPNTEAFF. CDR3 in DNA: TGTGCCAGCACCTTGGGGGACACGCCGAACACTGAAGCTTTCTTT.

J is TRBJ2-1 and V is TRBV7-9; 8 nucleotides agree with TRBD2. Germline CDR1 and CDR2: SEHNR and FQNEAQ (reference sequence). The CDR3 spans 15 residues. V lost 1 base to trimming and J lost 9 bases; unmatched junction nucleotides: 8. This CDR3 reads CASSLGREGLIEQFF. DNA for the CDR3: TGTGCCAGCAGCTTAGGTCGGGAGGGCCTGATTGAGCAGTTCTTC.

This clone has more than one count but fewer than ten. The rearrangement links TRBV28 to TRBJ2-5; 9 bases align to TRBD1. The CDR3 is made up of 16 amino acids. CDR1 is MDHEN and CDR2 is SYDVKM in the germline V gene. With V trimmed by 6 bases and J by 0 bases, 8 bases remained unmatched. CDR3 region: CASSAPGTGYQETQYF. The CDR3 bases are TGTGCCAGCAGCGCTCCGGGGACAGGGTACCAAGAGACCCAGTACTTC.

This clone was recorded a few times. J is TRBJ1-2 and V is TRBV5-1; D unclear. Germline values: CDR1 SGHRS, CDR2 YFSETQ. V was clipped by 4 bases and J by 6 bases, with 16 bases between them. CDR3 size: 14 residues. The CDR3 protein is CASSMLEGSNGYTF. The CDR3, as DNA: TGCGCCAGCAGCATGCTAGAGGGAAGTAATGGCTACACCTTC.

The rearrangement links TRBV6-4 to TRBJ2-7, with a tentative D call TRBD2 (5 bases). This CDR3 is 15 amino acids long. V dropped 0 bases and J dropped 0 bases, with 9 bases sitting between them. Germline V gene data show CDR1 as MRHNA and CDR2 as SNTAGT. Here the CDR3 reads CASSDSNGVSYEQYV. The CDR3 DNA reads as TGTGCCAGCAGTGACTCGAACGGGGTCTCCTACGAGCAGTACGTC.

The V call is TRBV10-3, the J call TRBJ2-7; 8 bases map to TRBD1. CDR3 length equals 14 residues. The junction had 9 bases not matched to a gene; V was cut back by 4 bases and J by 7 bases. Germline CDR1 is ENHRY and CDR2 is SYGVKD. CDR3 DNA: TGTGCCATCAGTGTGGGGACAGGAGGCTGGGAGCAGTACTTC. It translates to CAISVGTGGWEQYF.

V is TRBV7-2 and J is TRBJ2-1; D might be TRBD2 (6 bases). Trimming pared 7 bases from V and 3 bases from J, leaving 16 bases between. In germline, CDR1 is SGHTA, CDR2 FQGNSA. The CDR3 totals 15 residues. CDR3 sequence (DNA): TGTGCCAGCAAGAATGCCCGGGACTTCTACAATGAGCAGTTCTTC. Translation: CASKNARDFYNEQFF.

This chain uses TRBV19 with TRBJ2-5; D remains ambiguous. Looked up from germline, CDR1 is LNHDA and CDR2 is SQIVND (reference sequence). The CDR3 runs 14 residues. V was cut by 6 bases and J by 4 bases, with 15 bases left in between. The CDR3 loop reads CASSSVKIRETQYF. The CDR3 nucleotides are TGTGCCAGTAGCAGCGTTAAGATTCGAGAGACCCAGTACTTC. The whole variable domain, remainder taken from reference TRBV19 and TRBJ2-5, is DGGITQSPKYLFRKEGQNVTLSCEQNLNHDAMYWYRQDPGQGLRLIYYSQIVNDFQKGDIAEGYSVSREKKESFPLTVTSAQKNPTAFYLCASSSVKIRETQYFGPGTRLLVL.

V gene TRBV6-6 combines with J gene TRBJ1-4; TRBD1 is a possible D gene (5 bases). The ends were cut back, 6 bases at V and 8 bases at J, with 22 bases in the middle. The CDR3 runs 16 residues. Germline V gives CDR1 MNHNY, CDR2 SVGAGI (reference sequence). CDR3 loop: CASSLPRRGGGEKLFF. Written as DNA, the CDR3 is TGTGCCAGCAGCCTCCCCCGGCGGGGCGGAGGCGAAAAACTGTTTTTT.

The V and J genes are TRBV5-1 and TRBJ2-1, with TRBD2 matching over 11 bases. Germline V gives CDR1 SGHRS, CDR2 YFSETQ. V was pared by 4 bases and J by 6 bases, with 9 bases of the junction left unmatched. CDR3 length: 16 residues. DNA of the CDR3: TGCGCCAGCAGCGCTACCGGGACTAGCGGCGGCAATGAGCAGTTCTTC. Protein: CASSATGTSGGNEQFF.

The chain carries TRBV30 and TRBJ2-2; 8 bases align to TRBD2. CDR1 is GTSNPN, CDR2 SVGIG, per germline (reference sequence). J was trimmed by 3 bases and V by 1 base; bases with no gene match: 1. The CDR3 sequence is 14 residues long. Here the CDR3 reads CAWSGLAYTGELFF. The CDR3 DNA is TGTGCCTGGAGTGGACTAGCGTACACCGGGGAGCTGTTTTTT.

This rearrangement joins TRBV7-2 to TRBJ1-2, with 7 positions matching TRBD1. The CDR3 loop spans 15 amino acids. V lost 1 base to trimming and J lost 3 bases; unmatched junction nucleotides: 5. CDR1 and CDR2 from the germline V gene are SGHTA and FQGNSA. CDR3 loop: CASSLGGRGDYGYTF. CDR3 DNA sequence: TGTGCCAGCAGCTTAGGCGGCAGGGGGGACTATGGCTACACCTTC.

The chain is built from TRBV5-1 and TRBJ1-4; D may be TRBD1 (5 bases). The CDR3 is 15 amino acids. Trimming left V 5 bases short and J 8 bases short, with 19 bases between. Germline assignment: CDR1 SGHRS and CDR2 YFSETQ. CDR3: CASRAVGGVNEKLFF. CDR3 DNA sequence: TGCGCCAGCAGGGCCGTGGGAGGGGTGAACGAAAAACTGTTTTTT.

The chain couples TRBV20-1 to TRBJ1-1, with D hard to call. Trimming removed 1 base from V and 6 bases from J, with 6 bases in between. The CDR3 sequence is 11 residues long. Per the germline V gene, CDR1 is DFQATT and CDR2 is SNEGSKA (reference sequence). The DNA for the CDR3 is TGCAGTGCTAGAGTAATTCCTGAAGCTTTCTTT. Translation: CSARVIPEAFF.

The rearrangement uses TRBV4-3 and TRBJ1-2; 7 nucleotides line up with TRBD1. Trimming removed 2 bases from V and 3 bases from J; junction bases left unmatched: 6. Germline-derived CDR1 and CDR2 are LGHNA and YSLEER. The CDR3 runs 15 residues. CDR3 sequence (DNA): TGCGCCAGCAGCCAAAGTGCCGACAGGGACTATGGCTACACCTTC. Amino acids: CASSQSADRDYGYTF.

This rearrangement joins TRBV19 to TRBJ1-5; D is uncertain. Per germline, CDR1 LNHDA and CDR2 SQIVND (reference sequence). V lost 1 base and J lost 4, with 17 bases in between. The CDR3 sequence is 17 residues long. The CDR3 reads CASSIVYTGASNQPQHF. CDR3 in DNA: TGTGCCAGTAGTATAGTATACACGGGAGCGAGTAATCAGCCCCAGCATTTT.

The V gene is TRBV19, the J gene TRBJ1-1; weak D call: TRBD1 (6 bases). Germline assignment: CDR1 LNHDA and CDR2 SQIVND (reference sequence). The V and J ends lost 7 bases and 1 base respectively, with 16 bases between them. There are 15 residues in the CDR3. For the CDR3, the DNA is TGTGCCAGTACCCCAGGTCAGGGGCCGAACACTGAAGCTTTCTTT. It specifies CASTPGQGPNTEAFF.

V is TRBV11-3 and J is TRBJ1-5; unclear D gene. This CDR3 region has 13 residues. Germline assignment: CDR1 SGHNT and CDR2 YENEEA. V shed 1 base and J shed 3 bases, with 4 bases lying between them. CDR3 sequence: CASSLGPNQPQHF. In DNA form, the CDR3 reads TGTGCCAGCAGCTTAGGGCCCAATCAGCCCCAGCATTTT.

The gene calls are TRBV18 and TRBJ2-5, with D uncertain. The CDR3 length is 11 residues. Deletions cut 6 bases from V and 3 bases from J, with 5 bases between. Per germline, CDR1 KGHSH and CDR2 LQKENI. The CDR3 is CASSPKETQYF. The DNA for the CDR3 is TGTGCCAGCTCCCCCAAAGAGACCCAGTACTTC.

The CDR3 is CASRPAAGYGYTF. CDR3 coding DNA: TGCGCCAGCAGACCCGCCGCGGGCTATGGCTACACCTTC. The V gene is TRBV4-1, the J gene TRBJ1-2; D unresolved. The CDR3 is 13 amino acids. CDR1 is MGHRA and CDR2 is YSYEKL in the germline V gene. V lost 6 bases and J lost 4, with 12 bases in between.

This clone was seen a handful of times. The chain couples TRBV4-2 to TRBJ1-6; 7 positions agree with TRBD1. J gave up 8 bases and V 4 bases, and 8 bases lay outside the gene matches. Germline CDR1 is LGHNA and CDR2 is YNFKEQ. This CDR3 contains 15 residues. CDR3 DNA sequence: TGTGCCAGCAGCCCCTCGGACAGGAAGGATTCACCCCTCCACTTT. This codes for CASSPSDRKDSPLHF.

Concerning this clone: The junction and the germline gene differ at one end; a read error may be behind it. This sequence joins TRBV7-9 and TRBJ1-5, with 11 positions matching TRBD1. The V gene's germline CDR1 is SEHNR and CDR2 FQNEAQ (reference sequence). This CDR3 comprises 18 residues. The CDR3 bases are TGTTCCAGCAGCTTAGGGACAGGGGGAACCCATAGCAATCAGCCCCAGCATTTT. Translated: CSSSLGTGGTHSNQPQHF.

As DNA, the CDR3 is TGTGCCAGCAGCCAGCGGGAGTCCCAGCACGGGGAGCTGTTTTTT. Amino acids: CASSQRESQHGELFF. The V gene is TRBV4-2, the J gene TRBJ2-2, with 7 bases aligning to TRBD2. Germline assignment: CDR1 LGHNA and CDR2 YNFKEQ. The CDR3 covers 15 residues. V gave up 3 bases and J gave up 7 bases; unmatched junction bases: 8.

The CDR3 region is CASSLQRGVLQFF. CDR3 sequence (DNA): TGTGCCAGCAGTTTACAGCGGGGAGTCTTGCAGTTCTTC. The chain employs TRBV28 and TRBJ2-1; 7 bases align to TRBD2. J was trimmed by 12 bases and V by 2 bases; bases with no gene match: 7. The CDR3 covers 13 residues. The germline gives CDR1 MDHEN, CDR2 SYDVKM.

The chain carries TRBV2 and TRBJ1-1; D is unclear. The ends were cut back, 8 bases at V and 4 bases at J, with 23 bases in the middle. The CDR3 is 16 residues long. Germline V gene data show CDR1 as SNHLY and CDR2 as FYNNEI. CDR3: CASYPEHPALVTEAFF. The DNA of the CDR3 is TGTGCCAGCTACCCGGAGCACCCGGCGTTGGTCACTGAAGCTTTCTTT.

The gene calls are TRBV9 and TRBJ1-2; D is unresolved. The CDR3 is 15 residues long. Germline V lookup: CDR1 SGDLS, CDR2 YYNGEE. Trimming shortened V by 4 bases and J by 0 bases, and 13 bases separated the two germline ends. The CDR3 here is CASSFTPEANYGYTF. In nucleotides, the CDR3 is TGTGCCAGCAGCTTTACTCCCGAAGCTAACTATGGCTACACCTTC. Combining the CDR3 with reference TRBV9 and TRBJ1-2 gives the whole variable domain DSGVTQTPKHLITATGQRVTLRCSPRSGDLSVYWYQQSLDQGLQFLIQYYNGEERAKGNILERFSAQQFPDLHSELNLSSLELGDSALYFCASSFTPEANYGYTFGSGTRLTVV.